The rows below give T cell receptor beta chains drawn from one sample of a study of CD8+CD57+ T cells in acquired aplastic anemia. TCRdb independently ran MiXCR on the reads; one entry per CDR3 protein. Seen here are 95,000 to 150,000 distinct CDR3 sequences, approximately 41% observed once, and the top ten hold 2% to 3%. The sequencing input was sorted CD4+, CD8+, or CD8+CD57+ T cells (not recorded which) from PBMCs. Receptors originate from a human donor with aplastic anemia. CDR3s include the opening cysteine and the closing phenylalanine or tryptophan. A D gene is named only where the DNA matches it firmly. Clone size appears in some rows only: once, few, many, or a class for an expanded clone.

J,V,D,size,DNA,CDR3
TRBJ2-7,TRBV20-1,.,many,TGCAGTGCTAGCGGAGACTCCTACGAGCAGTACTTC,CSASGDSYEQYF
TRBJ1-2,TRBV28,TRBD1,many,TGTGCCAGCAGTTTAACCGGACAGGCGGGCCGATATGGCTACACCTTC,CASSLTGQAGRYGYTF
TRBJ1-6,TRBV18,TRBD1,few,TGTGCCAGCTCCTCGACACCGGGACCGACAGGGGCGCCCCTCCACTTT,CASSSTPGPTGAPLHF
TRBJ2-1,TRBV9,.,.,TGTGCCAGCAGCGTAGGGGGTGAGCAGCTCTTC,CASSVGGEQLF
TRBJ1-1,TRBV18,.,.,TGTGCCAGCTCACCCGAGGTCACGAACACTGAAGCTTTCTTT,CASSPEVTNTEAFF
TRBJ2-3,TRBV20-1,.,many,TGCAGTGCTTACAGGGTTGAATCCACAGATACGCAGTATTTT,CSAYRVESTDTQYF
TRBJ1-1,TRBV9,.,.,TGTGCCAGCAGCCCCCAGGGCCGGGAGTACACTGAAGCTTTCTTT,CASSPQGREYTEAFF
TRBJ1-1,TRBV29-1,TRBD1,once,TGCAGCGGGGACAGCTTTATGAACACTGAAGCTTTCTTT,CSGDSFMNTEAFF
TRBJ1-2,TRBV12-3/TRBV12-4,TRBD1,.,TGTGCCAGCAGTCAGGGGGCGGATGAGTATGGCTACACCTTC,CASSQGADEYGYTF
TRBJ2-1,TRBV10-1,TRBD1,many,TGCGCCAGCAGTTCGGGACAGGATGGTGGGAATGAGCAGTTCTTC,CASSSGQDGGNEQFF
TRBJ1-2,TRBV7-8,TRBD1,many,TGTGCCAGCAGCCCCCAGGGGGCGGGATCTCATGGCTACACCTTC,CASSPQGAGSHGYTF
TRBJ2-3,TRBV3-1,.,many,TGTGCCAGCAGCCGAGGCAGGGGTGTCACAGATACGCAGTATTTT,CASSRGRGVTDTQYF
TRBJ1-2,TRBV28,.,many,TGTGCCAGCAGTTTGAGCGCGTATGGCTACACCTTC,CASSLSAYGYTF
TRBJ2-3,TRBV2,.,.,TGTGCCAGCAGGCTGATCCTTAGCACAGATACGCAGTATTTT,CASRLILSTDTQYF
TRBJ1-1,TRBV10-2,.,.,TGCGCCAGCAGTCAAAGGGGAACTGAAGCTTTCTTT,CASSQRGTEAFF
TRBJ1-1,TRBV6-5,.,few,TGTACCAGCAGTTATCAGGGGATGAACACTGAAGCTTTCTTT,CTSSYQGMNTEAFF
TRBJ1-6,TRBV7-3,.,many,TGTGCCAGCAGCCCCATCCCAGATTCACCCCTCCACTTT,CASSPIPDSPLHF
TRBJ1-2,TRBV2,.,.,TGTGCCAGCAGTGGACTCGTAGGTCGGGAGACCTTC,CASSGLVGRETF
TRBJ2-7,TRBV12-3/TRBV12-4,.,once,TGTGCCAGCAGTCCGGGGGACAAGTCCTACGAGCAGTACTTC,CASSPGDKSYEQYF
TRBJ2-5,TRBV20-1,.,.,TGCAGTGCTATGGGACTTGGGGGAGAGACCCAGTACTTC,CSAMGLGGETQYF
TRBJ1-3,TRBV6-5,.,many,TGTGCCAGCAGTTACTCTGGACAGCCCTCTGGAAACACCATATATTTT,CASSYSGQPSGNTIYF
TRBJ2-7,TRBV2,.,.,TGTGCCAGCAGGGCTGTTGAGCAGTACTTC,CASRAVEQYF
TRBJ2-1,TRBV10-1,.,few,TGCGCCAGCAGTGAGTCTACCGGGATCAATGAGCAGTTCTTC,CASSESTGINEQFF
TRBJ1-2,TRBV10-3,.,few,TGTGCCAGCAGCTTGGGATCCGGTAACTATGGCTACACCTTC,CASSLGSGNYGYTF
TRBJ1-1,TRBV5-4,.,many,TGTGCCAGCAGCTCCATTGAACTGGGCACTGAAGCTTTCTTT,CASSSIELGTEAFF
TRBJ2-3,TRBV12-5,.,many,TGTGCTAGTGGCCTAATTGGGCGTACAGATACGCAGTATTTT,CASGLIGRTDTQYF
TRBJ2-1,TRBV19,TRBD1,.,TGTGCCAGTAGTAAACCGGGACAGGGCAATGAGCAGTTCTTC,CASSKPGQGNEQFF
TRBJ1-1,TRBV9,.,.,TGTGCCAGCAACGAACAGGGGAACACTGAAGCTTTCTTT,CASNEQGNTEAFF
TRBJ1-5,TRBV6-2/TRBV6-3,TRBD1,few,TGTGCCAGCAGGGGGACAGGGGTGTGGAATCAGCCCCAGCATTTT,CASRGTGVWNQPQHF
TRBJ2-5,TRBV28,.,.,TGTGCCAGCAGACGTAGCGGCTCCGGGGAGACCCAGTACTTC,CASRRSGSGETQYF
TRBJ1-1,TRBV12-3/TRBV12-4,.,many,TGTGCCAGCAGTTTACCGGGACACTTGGGGACTGAAGCTTTCTTT,CASSLPGHLGTEAFF
TRBJ1-2,TRBV19,.,.,TGTGCCAGTAGTGAGCCTTCCGACACTCCTGGCTACACCTTC,CASSEPSDTPGYTF
TRBJ1-1,TRBV15,.,.,TGTGCCACCAGCAGAGTTGGACCCGTCACTGAAGCTTTCTTT,CATSRVGPVTEAFF
TRBJ1-5,TRBV2,.,.,TGTGCCAGCAGGCGAGAACATCAGCCCCAGCATTTT,CASRREHQPQHF
TRBJ2-1,TRBV2,TRBD2,many,TGTGCCAGCAGTCTAGGTATAGCGGGCGCTGGGTTCTTC,CASSLGIAGAGFF
TRBJ2-5,TRBV4-2,.,many,TGTGCCAGCAGCTCCTGGGGGATCCAAGAGACCCAGTACTTC,CASSSWGIQETQYF
TRBJ2-7,TRBV7-2,.,many,TGTGCCAGCAGCTTAGATCCCGTTTCCTCCTACGAGCAGTACTTC,CASSLDPVSSYEQYF
TRBJ1-3,TRBV24-1,TRBD1,.,TGTGCCACCAGTGATTCGCGGACAGGGGGAAACACCATATATTTT,CATSDSRTGGNTIYF
TRBJ2-7,TRBV7-2,.,.,TGTGCCAGCAGCCCTTCCCCCTACGAGCAGTACTTC,CASSPSPYEQYF
TRBJ2-1,TRBV10-3,.,.,TGTGCCATCAGACCCAGGGGAGGCTCCTACAATGAGCAGTTCTTC,CAIRPRGGSYNEQFF
TRBJ2-3,TRBV25-1,TRBD2,.,TGTGCCAGCAGTGCGTCTAGCGGGGGCACAGATACGCAGTATTTT,CASSASSGGTDTQYF
TRBJ1-3,TRBV7-2,.,.,TGTGCCAGCAGCAGGGTGTCGGACACCATATATTTT,CASSRVSDTIYF
TRBJ2-1,TRBV29-1,.,.,TGCAGCGTTGGTTCCTCTCGGACAGCAGACAATGAGCAGTTCTTC,CSVGSSRTADNEQFF
TRBJ2-3,TRBV20-1,.,many,TGCAGTGCTAGAGAACGCCCAGATACGCAGTATTTT,CSARERPDTQYF
TRBJ1-6,TRBV7-9,.,.,TGTGCCAGCAGCTGGGGCGCTTCGGCTAATTCACCCCTCCACTTT,CASSWGASANSPLHF
TRBJ2-5,TRBV5-6,TRBD2,many,TGTGCCAGCAGCTTGGGACTAGCGGGTAACCAAGAGACCCAGTACTTC,CASSLGLAGNQETQYF
TRBJ1-3,TRBV3-1,.,many,TGTGCCAGCAGCCACAGGGAGGCTGGAAACACCATATATTTT,CASSHREAGNTIYF
TRBJ2-1,TRBV11-2,TRBD2,few,TGTGCCAGCAGCTTAGTTCGGGGGGGTGGCTCCTACAATGAGCAGTTCTTC,CASSLVRGGGSYNEQFF
TRBJ1-2,TRBV2,.,.,TGTGCCAGCATTCTCCAGAAAGGAGGGGGCTATGGCTACACCTTC,CASILQKGGGYGYTF
TRBJ2-3,TRBV9,.,few,TGTGCCAGCAGCGGACGGGGGGCGGGCACAGATACGCAGTATTTT,CASSGRGAGTDTQYF
TRBJ2-7,TRBV10-3,.,.,TGTGCCATCAAGGGTGAGAACTACTACGAGCAGTACTTC,CAIKGENYYEQYF
TRBJ1-1,TRBV19,.,.,TGTGCCAGTATGGGCGCCACTGAAGCTTTCTTT,CASMGATEAFF
TRBJ1-2,TRBV29-1,TRBD1,few,TGCAGCGTTACGACAGGGAGTAACTATGGCTACACCTTC,CSVTTGSNYGYTF
TRBJ1-1,TRBV20-1,TRBD1,many,TGCAGTGCTAGAGAACAGGGGAGGTTGAACACTGAAGCTTTCTTT,CSAREQGRLNTEAFF
TRBJ1-4,TRBV7-9,.,many,TGTGCCAGCAGCACAAACAGGGAAACCTTAAAACTGTTTTTT,CASSTNRETLKLFF
TRBJ1-6,TRBV15,.,.,TGTGCCACCAGCAGAGTCGGCACAACCAATTCACCCCTCCACTTT,CATSRVGTTNSPLHF
TRBJ2-3,TRBV24-1,.,many,TGTGCCACCAGTGTCGAGGGGTCGGATACGCAGTATTTT,CATSVEGSDTQYF
TRBJ2-1,TRBV24-1,TRBD1,.,TGTGCCACCAGTGATTTATATTCCGGGACAGGGATTAGGAATGAGCAGTTCTTC,CATSDLYSGTGIRNEQFF